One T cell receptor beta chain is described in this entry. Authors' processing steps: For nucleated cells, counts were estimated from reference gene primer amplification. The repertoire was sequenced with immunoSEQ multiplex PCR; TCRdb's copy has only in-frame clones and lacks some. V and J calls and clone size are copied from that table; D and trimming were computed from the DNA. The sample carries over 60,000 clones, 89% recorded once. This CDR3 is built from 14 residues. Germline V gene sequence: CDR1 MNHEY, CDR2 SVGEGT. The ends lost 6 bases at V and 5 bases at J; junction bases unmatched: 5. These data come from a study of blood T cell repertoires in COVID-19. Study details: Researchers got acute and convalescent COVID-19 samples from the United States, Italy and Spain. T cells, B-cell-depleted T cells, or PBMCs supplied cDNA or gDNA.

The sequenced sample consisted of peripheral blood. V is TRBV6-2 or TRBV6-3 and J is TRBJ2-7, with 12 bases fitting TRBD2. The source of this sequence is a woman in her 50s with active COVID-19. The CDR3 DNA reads TGTGCCAGCAGCCCAAGACTAGCGGGAGACGAGCAGTACTTC. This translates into CASSPRLAGDEQYF.